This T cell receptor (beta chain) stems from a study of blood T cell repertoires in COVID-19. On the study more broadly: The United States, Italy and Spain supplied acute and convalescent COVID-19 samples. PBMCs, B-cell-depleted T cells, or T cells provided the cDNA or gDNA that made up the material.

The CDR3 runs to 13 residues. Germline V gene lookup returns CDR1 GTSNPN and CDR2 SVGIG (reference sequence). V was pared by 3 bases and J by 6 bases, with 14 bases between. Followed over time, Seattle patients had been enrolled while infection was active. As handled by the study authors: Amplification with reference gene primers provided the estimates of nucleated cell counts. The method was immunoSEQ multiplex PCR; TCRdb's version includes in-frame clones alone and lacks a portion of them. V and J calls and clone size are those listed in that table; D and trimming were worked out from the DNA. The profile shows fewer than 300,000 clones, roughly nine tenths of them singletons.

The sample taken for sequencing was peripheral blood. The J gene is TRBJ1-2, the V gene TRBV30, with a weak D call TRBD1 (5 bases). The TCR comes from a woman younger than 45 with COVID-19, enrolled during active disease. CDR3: CAWRTPPTDGYTF. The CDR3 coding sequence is TGTGCCTGGAGGACCCCCCCGACAGATGGCTACACCTTC.